A selection of T cell receptor beta chains follows, all from one sample in a study of blood T cell repertoires in COVID-19. The method was immunoSEQ multiplex PCR; TCRdb's version includes in-frame clones alone and lacks a portion of them. The sample lists some 400,000 clones, 90% seen once, with about 7% in the top ten. The specimen was peripheral blood. All receptors come from a man between 18 and 29 years old with active or convalescent COVID-19. The CDR3 runs from the conserved cysteine through the conserved F or W. The D gene is left open where the match is weak. Clone size is not always given. Where it is, it says once, few, many or a class for expanded clones.

TRBJ1-1 | . | . | TRBV12-3/TRBV12-4 | TGTGCCAGCAGCCTGGGAGGATCCACTGAAGCTTTCTTT | CASSLGGSTEAFF
TRBJ1-3 | . | . | TRBV9 | TGTGCCAGCAGCGTAGGGGAGGGGCAGAGTGGAAACACCATATATTTT | CASSVGEGQSGNTIYF
TRBJ1-2 | . | . | TRBV10-3 | TGTGCCATCAGTGAGGGCATTCTGGCCTATGGCTACACCTTC | CAISEGILAYGYTF
TRBJ1-6 | . | TRBD1 | TRBV18 | TGTGCCAGCTCCCGGGACAGGTCCTATAATTCACCCCTCCACTTT | CASSRDRSYNSPLHF
TRBJ1-5 | . | . | TRBV27 | TGTGCCAGCAGTCAACGACAGTATAGCAATCAGCCCCAGCATTTT | CASSQRQYSNQPQHF
TRBJ2-1 | . | TRBD2 | TRBV14 | TGTGCCAGCAGCCAAGCGGCTGCGGGAGAACCTAATGAGCAGTTCTTC | CASSQAAAGEPNEQFF
TRBJ1-4 | . | TRBD1 | TRBV28 | TGTGCCAGCAACGCGAGAGGACAGGGACCTGCAACTAATGAAAAACTGTTTTTT | CASNARGQGPATNEKLFF
TRBJ2-7 | once | TRBD1 | TRBV6-5 | TGTGCCAGCGGGGACAGGGTAGGAAACGAGCAGTACTTC | CASGDRVGNEQYF
TRBJ1-1 | . | TRBD1 | TRBV5-1 | TGCGCCAGCAGCCCGGAATTCCGGGACAGCGAAGCTTTCTTT | CASSPEFRDSEAFF
TRBJ1-4 | . | . | TRBV7-2 | TGTGCCAGCAGCCCCCCAGAGGGCTCCGAAAAACTGTTTTTT | CASSPPEGSEKLFF
TRBJ2-7 | . | . | TRBV3-1/TRBV3-2 | TGTGCCAGCAGCCAAGATCCCGGGGGATGGAGTGTCTACGAGCAGTACTTC | CASSQDPGGWSVYEQYF
TRBJ2-3 | . | TRBD2 | TRBV30 | TGTGCCTCCAAGGGGTCTAGCGGGAGGGGGACCGCAGATACGCAGTATTTT | CASKGSSGRGTADTQYF
TRBJ2-5 | . | . | TRBV24-1 | TGTGCCACCAGTGACTATAGACAGAGAGAGACCCAGTACTTC | CATSDYRQRETQYF
TRBJ2-5 | once | TRBD2 | TRBV11-2 | TGTGCCAGCAGCTTATGGGGGGGACTAGCGGGAGTCTTTGAAGAGACCCAGTACTTC | CASSLWGGLAGVFEETQYF
TRBJ1-2 | . | . | TRBV3-1/TRBV3-2 | TGTGCCAGCAGCCCGAGCTCGTATGGCTACACCTTC | CASSPSSYGYTF
TRBJ1-4 | . | . | TRBV19 | TGTGCCAGCCGACTCGGACAGACTAATGAAAAACTGTTTTTT | CASRLGQTNEKLFF
TRBJ1-5 | . | TRBD1 | TRBV10-3 | TGTGCCACAACAGGGGACGGCAATCAGCCCCAGCATTTT | CATTGDGNQPQHF
TRBJ1-2 | . | . | TRBV7-9 | TGTGCCAGCAGCTTACTAGAGCTATGGTTCGGCTACACCTTC | CASSLLELWFGYTF
TRBJ1-4 | . | . | TRBV6-5 | TGTGCCAGCCAACTACATCTCAGAGGAGAAAAACTGTTTTTT | CASQLHLRGEKLFF
TRBJ1-2 | . | . | TRBV5-6 | TGTGCCAGCAGCTTGGCTGGGGCGGCCGAGGTTTCTACGGGCTACACCTTC | CASSLAGAAEVSTGYTF
TRBJ2-3 | . | TRBD1 | TRBV6-5 | TGTGCCAGCAGTTACAAGGGGGACAGTAGCACAGATACGCAGTATTTT | CASSYKGDSSTDTQYF
TRBJ2-3 | . | TRBD1 | TRBV7-2 | TGTGCCAGCAGTCCAACCTCGACAGGGGGCGCCCCAGATACGCAGTATTTT | CASSPTSTGGAPDTQYF
TRBJ2-3 | . | TRBD2 | TRBV11-2 | TGTGCCAGCAGCTTTAGCGGGGGGGCTTCAAGGGATACGCAGTATTTT | CASSFSGGASRDTQYF
TRBJ2-1 | . | . | TRBV27 | TGTGCCAGCAGCCGCCGCTCCAAGTCAGGCACCTACAATGAGCAGTTCTTC | CASSRRSKSGTYNEQFF
TRBJ2-7 | . | TRBD2 | TRBV6-1 | TGTGCCAGCAGTGAAAGACTAGCGGGAGGTCGCGAGCAGTACTTC | CASSERLAGGREQYF
TRBJ1-2 | . | TRBD1 | TRBV10-2 | TGCGCCAGCAAGGGACAGCCCGTCGCTGGCTACACCTTC | CASKGQPVAGYTF
TRBJ2-5 | . | TRBD2 | TRBV25-1 | TGTGCCAGCAGGGACCACGTGGGGGGGTCGGAGACCCAGTACTTC | CASRDHVGGSETQYF
TRBJ2-2 | few | TRBD2 | TRBV7-9 | TGTGCCAGCAGCTTAGGTAGCGGGAGGGCCGCCGGGGAGCTGTTTTTT | CASSLGSGRAAGELFF
TRBJ1-1 | . | . | TRBV12-5 | TGTGCTAGTGGTTTGGACGAGTTGAACACTGAAGCTTTCTTT | CASGLDELNTEAFF
TRBJ2-7 | . | TRBD2 | TRBV28 | TGTGCCAGCAGTCAAACAGGACTAGCCTCAACCTACGAGCAGTACTTC | CASSQTGLASTYEQYF
TRBJ1-5 | once | TRBD1 | TRBV19 | TGTGCCACCAGGACAGGGAACAATCAGCCCCAGCATTTT | CATRTGNNQPQHF
TRBJ1-2 | once | . | TRBV19 | TGTGCCAGTAGTCCTCGTTGGGGGCCCTATGGCTACACCTTC | CASSPRWGPYGYTF
TRBJ1-4 | . | TRBD1 | TRBV30 | TGTGCCTGGAGTGTCCAGGGGGGTGCTAATGAAAAACTGTTTTTT | CAWSVQGGANEKLFF
TRBJ2-1 | . | TRBD2 | TRBV19 | TGTGCCAGTAGTAGACCGGGCGCTAGCGGGAGAAATGAGCAGTTCTTC | CASSRPGASGRNEQFF
TRBJ2-7 | . | TRBD2 | TRBV28 | TGTGCCAGCAGTTTAGGGGGACTAGCCGAGTCCTACGAGCAGTACTTC | CASSLGGLAESYEQYF
TRBJ1-5 | . | TRBD1 | TRBV4-2 | TGTGCCAGCAGCCATGCCGGGACAGTGAATCAGCCCCAGCATTTT | CASSHAGTVNQPQHF
TRBJ1-4 | . | TRBD1 | TRBV5-5 | TGTGCCAGCAGGTTTGGGACAGGGAGCGAAAAACTGTTTTTT | CASRFGTGSEKLFF
TRBJ2-7 | . | TRBD2 | TRBV19 | TGTGCCAGTAGCCTAGCGGGAGGGTCCTACGAGCAGTACTTC | CASSLAGGSYEQYF
TRBJ1-1 | . | . | TRBV6-2/TRBV6-3 | TGTGCCAGCAGTTACGCAGTTCGCACTGAAGCTTTCTTT | CASSYAVRTEAFF
TRBJ1-1 | . | . | TRBV27 | TGTGCCAGCAGTTCCTACAGGGCTATGAACACTGAAGCTTTCTTT | CASSSYRAMNTEAFF
TRBJ1-1 | . | . | TRBV7-8 | TGTGCCAGCAGCTTAGTTTTCCCACAACTCCACAGAGTTGAAGCTTTCTTT | CASSLVFPQLHRVEAFF
TRBJ1-1 | . | . | TRBV4-3 | TGCGCCAGCAGCCAAGAAGGGGGGGGCACTGAAGCTTTCTTT | CASSQEGGGTEAFF
TRBJ1-1 | . | . | TRBV14 | TGTGCCAGCAGCCAAGATTGGGGCAGAGGAGCTTTCTTT | CASSQDWGRGAFF